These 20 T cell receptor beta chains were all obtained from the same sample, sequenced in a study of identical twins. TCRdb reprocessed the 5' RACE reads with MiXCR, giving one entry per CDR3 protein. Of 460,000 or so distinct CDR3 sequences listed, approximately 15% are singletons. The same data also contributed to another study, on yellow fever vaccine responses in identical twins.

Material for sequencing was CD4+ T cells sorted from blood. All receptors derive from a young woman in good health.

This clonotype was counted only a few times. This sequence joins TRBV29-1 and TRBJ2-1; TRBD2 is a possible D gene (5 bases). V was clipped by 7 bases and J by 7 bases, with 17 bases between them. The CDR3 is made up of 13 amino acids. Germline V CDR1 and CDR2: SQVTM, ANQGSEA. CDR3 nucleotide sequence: TGCAGCGCGGGCTCGAGAGGGATGAATGAGCAGTTCTTC. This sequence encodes CSAGSRGMNEQFF.

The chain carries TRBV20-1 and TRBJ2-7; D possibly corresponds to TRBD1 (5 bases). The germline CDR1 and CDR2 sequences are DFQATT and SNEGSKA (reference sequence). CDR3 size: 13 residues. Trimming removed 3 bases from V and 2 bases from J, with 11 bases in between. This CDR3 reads CSASPGSAYEQYF. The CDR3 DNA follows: TGCAGTGCTAGTCCAGGGTCTGCCTACGAGCAGTACTTC.

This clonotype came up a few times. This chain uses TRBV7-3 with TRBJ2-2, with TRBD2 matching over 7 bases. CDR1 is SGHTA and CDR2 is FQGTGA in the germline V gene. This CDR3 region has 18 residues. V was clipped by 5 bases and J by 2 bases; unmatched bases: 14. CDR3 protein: CASSRRRLADFNTGELFF. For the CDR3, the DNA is TGTGCCAGCAGCCGCCGTAGGCTAGCGGACTTCAACACCGGGGAGCTGTTTTTT.

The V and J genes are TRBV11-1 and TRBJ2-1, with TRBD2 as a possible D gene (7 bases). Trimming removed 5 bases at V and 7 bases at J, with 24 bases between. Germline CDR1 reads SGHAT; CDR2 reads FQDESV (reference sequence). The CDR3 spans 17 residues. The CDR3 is CASSLLGGVGGHNEQFF. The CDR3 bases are TGTGCCAGCAGCCTACTGGGCGGAGTGGGGGGGCATAATGAGCAGTTCTTC.

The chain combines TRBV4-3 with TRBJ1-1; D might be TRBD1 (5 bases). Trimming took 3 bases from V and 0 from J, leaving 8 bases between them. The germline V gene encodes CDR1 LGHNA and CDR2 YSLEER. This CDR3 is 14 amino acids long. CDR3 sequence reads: CASSHGAMNTEAFF. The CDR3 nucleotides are TGCGCCAGCAGCCATGGGGCCATGAACACTGAAGCTTTCTTT.

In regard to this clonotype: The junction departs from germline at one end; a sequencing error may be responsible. The CDR3 loop is CASSSPGTRTSTDAQYF. CDR3 nucleotides: TGTGCCAGCAGCTCCCCCGGGACGCGGACTAGCACAGATGCGCAGTATTTT. The chain joins TRBV7-2 to TRBJ2-3; TRBD2 aligns across 8 bases. The CDR3 sequence is 17 residues long. CDR1 SGHTA and CDR2 FQGNSA come from the germline V gene.

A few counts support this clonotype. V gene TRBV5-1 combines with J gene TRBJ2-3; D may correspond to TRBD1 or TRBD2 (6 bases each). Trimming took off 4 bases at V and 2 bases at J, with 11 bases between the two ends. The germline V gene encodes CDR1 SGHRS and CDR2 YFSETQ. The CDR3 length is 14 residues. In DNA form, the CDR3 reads TGCGCCAGCAGCGTGCGGGACAACACAGATACGCAGTATTTT. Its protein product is CASSVRDNTDTQYF.

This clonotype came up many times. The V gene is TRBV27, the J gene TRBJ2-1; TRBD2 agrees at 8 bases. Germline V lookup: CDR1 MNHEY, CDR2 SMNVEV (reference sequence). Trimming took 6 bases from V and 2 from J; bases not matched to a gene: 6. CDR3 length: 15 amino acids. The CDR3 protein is CASRPTSGAYNEQFF. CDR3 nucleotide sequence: TGTGCCAGCAGACCAACTAGCGGAGCCTACAATGAGCAGTTCTTC.

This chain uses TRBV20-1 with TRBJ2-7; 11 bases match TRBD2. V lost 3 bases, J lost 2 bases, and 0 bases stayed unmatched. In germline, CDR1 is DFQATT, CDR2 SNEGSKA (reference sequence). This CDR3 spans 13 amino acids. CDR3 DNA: TGCAGTGCTAGTAGCGGGAGGGCCTACGAGCAGTACTTC. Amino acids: CSASSGRAYEQYF.

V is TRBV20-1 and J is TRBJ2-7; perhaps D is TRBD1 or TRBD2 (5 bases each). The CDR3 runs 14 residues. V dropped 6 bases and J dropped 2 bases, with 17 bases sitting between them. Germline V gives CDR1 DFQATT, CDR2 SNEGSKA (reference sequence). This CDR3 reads CSAPPRDHPYEQYF. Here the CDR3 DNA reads TGCAGTGCCCCGCCCAGGGACCACCCCTACGAGCAGTACTTC.

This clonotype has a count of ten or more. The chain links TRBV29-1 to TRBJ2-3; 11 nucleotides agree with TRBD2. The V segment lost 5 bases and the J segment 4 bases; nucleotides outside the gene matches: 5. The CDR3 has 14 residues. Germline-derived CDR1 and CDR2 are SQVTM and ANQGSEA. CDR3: CSVLGLAVADTQYF. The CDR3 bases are TGCAGCGTTTTGGGACTAGCGGTTGCAGATACGCAGTATTTT.

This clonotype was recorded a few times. The CDR3 loop is CAISEGSGSPLHF. As DNA, the CDR3 is TGTGCCATCAGTGAGGGCAGCGGGTCACCCCTCCACTTT. The chain employs TRBV10-3 and TRBJ1-6; D ambiguous. CDR1 and CDR2 (germline): ENHRY, SYGVKD. With 2 bases removed from V and 10 bases from J, the gap between germline ends came to 9 bases. CDR3 length equals 13 residues.

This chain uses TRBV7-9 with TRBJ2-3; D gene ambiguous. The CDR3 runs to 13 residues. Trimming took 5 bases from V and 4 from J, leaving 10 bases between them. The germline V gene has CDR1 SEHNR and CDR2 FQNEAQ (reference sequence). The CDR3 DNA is TGTGCCAGCAGCCGCCCGGAGTCAGATACGCAGTATTTT. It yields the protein CASSRPESDTQYF.

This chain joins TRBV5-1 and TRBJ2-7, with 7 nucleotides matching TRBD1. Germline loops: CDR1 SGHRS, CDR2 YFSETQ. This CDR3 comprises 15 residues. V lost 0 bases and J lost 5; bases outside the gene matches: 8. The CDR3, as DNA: TGCGCCAGCAGCTTGGGGCTGGTGACAGGGAACGAGCAGTACTTC. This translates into CASSLGLVTGNEQYF.

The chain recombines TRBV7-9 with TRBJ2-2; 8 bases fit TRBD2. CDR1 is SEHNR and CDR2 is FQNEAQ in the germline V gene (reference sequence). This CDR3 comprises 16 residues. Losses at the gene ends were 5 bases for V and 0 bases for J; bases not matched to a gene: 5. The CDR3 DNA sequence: TGTGCCAGCAGCCTTAAGGGACTAGCGAACACCGGGGAGCTGTTTTTT. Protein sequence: CASSLKGLANTGELFF.

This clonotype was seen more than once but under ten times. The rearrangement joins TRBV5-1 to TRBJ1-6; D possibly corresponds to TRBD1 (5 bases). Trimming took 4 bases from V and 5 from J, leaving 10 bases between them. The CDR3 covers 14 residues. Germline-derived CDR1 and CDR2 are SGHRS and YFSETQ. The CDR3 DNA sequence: TGCGCCAGCAGCCCGGGACTTAATAATTCACCCCTCCACTTT. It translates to CASSPGLNNSPLHF.

For the CDR3, the DNA is TGTGCCAGCAGTTTGGGGCAGCCACCGACCCAGTACTTC. This sequence encodes CASSLGQPPTQYF. The V and J genes are TRBV6-5 and TRBJ2-5, with D possibly matching TRBD1 (5 bases). The V gene's germline CDR1 is MNHEY and CDR2 SVGAGI. There are 13 residues in the CDR3. V lost 4 bases to trimming and J lost 7 bases, with 13 bases between them.

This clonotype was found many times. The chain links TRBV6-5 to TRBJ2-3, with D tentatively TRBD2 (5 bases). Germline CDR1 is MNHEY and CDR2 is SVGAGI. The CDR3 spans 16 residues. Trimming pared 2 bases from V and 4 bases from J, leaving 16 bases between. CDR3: CASSYRARLAADTQYF. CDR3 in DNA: TGTGCCAGCAGTTACCGGGCGCGGCTAGCAGCAGATACGCAGTATTTT.

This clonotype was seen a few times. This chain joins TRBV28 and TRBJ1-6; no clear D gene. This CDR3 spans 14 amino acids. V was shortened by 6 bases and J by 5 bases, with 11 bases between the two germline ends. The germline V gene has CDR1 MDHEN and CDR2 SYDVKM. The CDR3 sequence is CASRLPGNNSPLHF. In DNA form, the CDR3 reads TGTGCCAGCAGGTTACCTGGGAATAATTCACCCCTCCACTTT.

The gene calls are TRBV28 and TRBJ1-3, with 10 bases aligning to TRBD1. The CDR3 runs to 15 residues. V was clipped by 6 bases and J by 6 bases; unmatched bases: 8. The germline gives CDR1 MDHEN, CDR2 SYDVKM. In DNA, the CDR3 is TGTGCCAGCAGCCGGGGACAGGGGTTGGCAAACACCATATATTTT. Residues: CASSRGQGLANTIYF. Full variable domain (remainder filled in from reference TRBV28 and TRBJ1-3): DVKVTQSSRYLVKRTGEKVFLECVQDMDHENMFWYRQDPGLGLRLIYFSYDVKMKEKGDIPEGYSVSREKKERFSLILESASTNQTSMYLCASSRGQGLANTIYFGEGSWLTVV.